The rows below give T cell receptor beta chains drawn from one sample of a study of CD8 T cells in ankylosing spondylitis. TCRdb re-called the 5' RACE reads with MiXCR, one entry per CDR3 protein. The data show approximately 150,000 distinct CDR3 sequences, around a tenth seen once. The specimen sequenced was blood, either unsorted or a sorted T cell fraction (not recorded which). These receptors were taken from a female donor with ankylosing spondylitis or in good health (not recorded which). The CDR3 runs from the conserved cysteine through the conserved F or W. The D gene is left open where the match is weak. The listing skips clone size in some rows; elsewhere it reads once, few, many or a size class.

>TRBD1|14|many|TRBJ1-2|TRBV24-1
CATSDRDRDYGYTF
TGTGCCACCAGTGACCGGGACAGGGACTATGGCTACACCTTC
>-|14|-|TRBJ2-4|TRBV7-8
CASSSNLAKNIQYF
TGTGCCAGCAGCTCGAATCTAGCCAAAAACATTCAGTACTTC
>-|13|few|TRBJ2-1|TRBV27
CASSLTTNNEQFF
TGTGCCAGCAGTTTAACTACGAACAATGAGCAGTTCTTC
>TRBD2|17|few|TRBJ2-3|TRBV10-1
CASRASLTSGYTDTQYF
TGCGCCAGCAGAGCCTCTCTTACTAGCGGATACACAGATACGCAGTATTTT
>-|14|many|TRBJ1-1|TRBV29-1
CSVLGGHLNTEAFF
TGCAGCGTGCTCGGGGGACACCTGAACACTGAAGCTTTCTTT
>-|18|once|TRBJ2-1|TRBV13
CASSLGGDLSPRYNEQFF
TGTGCCAGCAGCTTAGGCGGGGACCTCTCCCCACGCTACAATGAGCAGTTCTTC
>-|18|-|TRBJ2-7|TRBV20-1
CSAIPTFVTETNSYEQYF
TGCAGTGCCATACCTACTTTCGTGACAGAAACGAACTCTTACGAGCAGTACTTC
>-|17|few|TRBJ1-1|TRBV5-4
CASSLNRLAGPNTEAFF
TGTGCCAGCAGCTTGAATCGTCTGGCAGGGCCGAACACTGAAGCTTTCTTT
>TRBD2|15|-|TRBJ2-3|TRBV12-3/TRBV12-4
CASSLAGGPTDTQYF
TGTGCCAGCAGTTTAGCGGGAGGGCCGACAGATACGCAGTATTTT
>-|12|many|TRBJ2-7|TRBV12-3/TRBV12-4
CASTWGNYEQYF
TGTGCCAGCACCTGGGGGAACTACGAGCAGTACTTC
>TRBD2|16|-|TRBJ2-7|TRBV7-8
CASSTRWGQRGYEQYF
TGTGCCAGCAGCACTAGGTGGGGCCAGCGGGGCTACGAGCAGTACTTC
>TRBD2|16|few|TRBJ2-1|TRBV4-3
CASSQDSGGRLNEQFF
TGCGCCAGCAGCCAAGATAGTGGCGGGAGATTGAATGAGCAGTTCTTC
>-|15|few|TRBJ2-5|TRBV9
CASSPGGRTQETQYF
TGTGCCAGCAGCCCCGGAGGCAGGACTCAAGAGACCCAGTACTTC
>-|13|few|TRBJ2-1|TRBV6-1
CASRPTGGTEQFF
TGTGCCAGCAGACCGACGGGGGGCACCGAGCAGTTCTTC